Below, 13 T cell receptor beta chains from the same sample are listed, as sequenced in a study of graft-versus-host responses after intestinal transplantation. Clones were read by immunoSEQ multiplex PCR, and TCRdb kept only the in-frame ones, dropping some. The sample shows 4,000 to 5,000 clones, less than 30% of them seen only once. The sequencing used alloreactive CD4+ T cells from a mixed lymphocyte reaction culture, collected before transplantation. Stated subset: CFSE-low proliferating T cells sorted from roughly 6-day pre-transplant mixed lymphocyte reaction (GvH or HvG direction). The receptors come from a human patient who was an organ donor for intestinal transplantation.

The CDR3 protein is CASSLALTGRGSTNTGELFF. DNA of the CDR3: TGCGCCAGCAGCTTGGCGTTGACAGGGAGGGGTTCTACAAACACCGGGGAGCTGTTTTTT. The gene calls are TRBV5-1 and TRBJ2-2, with D perhaps being TRBD1 or TRBD2 (7 bases each). V was trimmed by 0 bases and J by 2 bases, leaving 23 bases between them. Germline CDR1 is SGHRS and CDR2 is YFSETQ. This CDR3 contains 20 residues.

In its sample, this clone is medium-sized. The chain links TRBV6-1 to TRBJ2-1, with 9 positions matching TRBD1. V lost 5 bases to trimming and J lost 5 bases; unmatched junction nucleotides: 4. CDR1 is MNHNS and CDR2 is SASEGT in the germline V gene. The CDR3 has 14 amino acids. The CDR3 region is CASSRTGAHNEQFF. CDR3 DNA sequence: TGTGCCAGCAGTAGGACAGGGGCCCACAATGAGCAGTTCTTC.

This clone is labeled medium-sized. The gene calls are TRBV4-2 and TRBJ2-1; 16 bases fit TRBD2. The junction had 2 bases not matched to a gene; V was cut back by 5 bases and J by 7 bases. Germline CDR1 LGHNA, CDR2 YNFKEQ. CDR3 length equals 15 residues. DNA of the CDR3: TGTGCCAGCAGCTCGGGACTAGCGGGGGGGAATGAGCAGTTCTTC. Its protein is CASSSGLAGGNEQFF.

This clone has a handful of counts. The V and J genes are TRBV11-3 and TRBJ1-4; TRBD1 aligns across 7 bases. Germline lookup yields CDR1 SGHNT and CDR2 YENEEA. Losses at the gene ends were 5 bases for V and 6 bases for J; bases not matched to a gene: 9. The CDR3 is 15 amino acids. The CDR3 bases are TGTGCCAGCAGCGCGGACAGGCTTGTTTATGAAAAACTGTTTTTT. It specifies CASSADRLVYEKLFF.

This clone has only a few counts. The rearrangement links TRBV6-5 to TRBJ1-5; D gene unclear. V lost 0 bases and J 1 base, leaving 7 bases between the germline ends. The CDR3 sequence is 15 residues long. Germline V gene lookup returns CDR1 MNHEY and CDR2 SVGAGI. This CDR3 reads CASSYSGRSNQPQHF. The CDR3 DNA reads as TGTGCCAGCAGTTACTCCGGACGGAGCAATCAGCCCCAGCATTTT.

The rearrangement links TRBV21-1 to TRBJ2-1; whether TRBD2, the table's D call, matches the DNA was not checked. TRBV21-1 is a listed pseudogene. This CDR3 is 17 amino acids long. In nucleotides, the CDR3 is TGTGCCAGCAGCAAAAGACTAGCGGGGGGCTCCTACAATGAGCAGTTCTTC. It yields the protein CASSKRLAGGSYNEQFF.

The rearrangement links TRBV15 to TRBJ1-1, with 7 bases matching TRBD1. Losses at the gene ends were 2 bases for V and 9 bases for J; bases not matched to a gene: 12. The CDR3 runs to 15 residues. CDR1 is LNHNV, CDR2 YYDKDF, per germline (reference sequence). The CDR3 DNA reads TGTGCCACCAGCAGATTTACCGGGACAGCTTACCAAGCTTTCTTT. Translating it yields CATSRFTGTAYQAFF. The whole variable domain, remainder taken from reference TRBV15 and TRBJ1-1, is DAMVIQNPRYQVTQFGKPVTLSCSQTLNHNVMYWYQQKSSQAPKLLFHYYDKDFNNEADTPDNFQSRRPNTSFCFLDIRSPGLGDTAMYLCATSRFTGTAYQAFFGQGTRLTVV.

This clone was picked up a small number of times. Possible read error: a much larger clone is one base away. The chain has TRBV4-2 and TRBJ2-5; TRBD1 matches 7 bases. Germline V CDR1 and CDR2: LGHNA, YNFKEQ. Trimming cost V 0 bases and J 5 bases; bases outside gene matches: 15. The CDR3 is 18 residues long. CDR3 in amino acids: CASSQELAGGSLGETQYF. The CDR3 nucleotides read TGTGCCAGCAGCCAAGAATTGGCAGGGGGTAGTCTGGGGGAGACCCAGTACTTC.

In its sample, this clone is large. The chain carries TRBV30 and TRBJ1-3, with TRBD1 matching over 8 bases. The trim removed 2 bases at V and 4 bases at J, leaving 4 bases unmatched. Per the germline V gene, CDR1 is GTSNPN and CDR2 is SVGIG (reference sequence). The CDR3 consists of 14 residues. CDR3 nucleotide sequence: TGTGCCTGGAGTAGGACAGGGTCCGGAAACACCATATATTTT. As protein: CAWSRTGSGNTIYF. The whole variable domain, remainder taken from reference TRBV30 and TRBJ1-3, is SQTIHQWPATLVQPVGSPLSLECTVEGTSNPNLYWYRQAAGRGLQLLFYSVGIGQISSEVPQNLSASRPQDRQFILSSKKLLLSDSGFYLCAWSRTGSGNTIYFGEGSWLTVV.

The rearrangement joins TRBV4-2 to TRBJ2-3, with TRBD2 as a possible D gene (5 bases). Germline CDR1 LGHNA, CDR2 YNFKEQ. The CDR3 spans 16 residues. Trimming stripped 4 bases from V and 6 bases from J, with 20 bases between. The CDR3 nucleotides read TGTGCCAGCAGCCGAGCCCAAAATTCGGGGTTTGATACGCAGTATTTT. Protein sequence: CASSRAQNSGFDTQYF.

This chain joins TRBV27 and TRBJ2-1; TRBD2 matches at 11 bases. The germline V gene has CDR1 MNHEY and CDR2 SMNVEV (reference sequence). The ends lost 1 base at V and 0 bases at J; junction bases unmatched: 14. The CDR3 totals 21 residues. CDR3 sequence (DNA): TGTGCCAGCAGTTTATTATCGGTTACTAGCGGGGGCCCTAGCTCCTACAATGAGCAGTTCTTC. Amino acid sequence: CASSLLSVTSGGPSSYNEQFF.

This clone was picked up one time. The chain is built from TRBV27 and TRBJ2-6; D gene ambiguous. Trimming removed 5 bases from V and 5 bases from J, with 22 bases in between. Germline lookup yields CDR1 MNHEY and CDR2 SMNVEV (reference sequence). This CDR3 is 18 amino acids long. CDR3 region: CASSVSSWLQSRANVLTF. The CDR3 bases are TGTGCCAGCAGTGTTTCAAGCTGGCTACAAAGTCGGGCCAACGTCCTGACTTTC.

This clone occurred a few times. This rearrangement joins TRBV5-1 to TRBJ2-7, with 13 bases that match TRBD2. The V and J ends lost 0 bases and 1 base, in that order; junction bases with no gene match: 4. Germline V gene sequence: CDR1 SGHRS, CDR2 YFSETQ. The CDR3 is 17 amino acids. CDR3 coding DNA: TGCGCCAGCAGCTTGGAGGGACTAGCGGGGCCATCCTACGAGCAGTACTTC. It translates to CASSLEGLAGPSYEQYF.